The T cell receptor (beta chain) under discussion was sequenced for a study of blood T cell repertoires in COVID-19. In the study overall: Whether acute or convalescent, the COVID-19 samples came from the United States, Italy and Spain.

This clone was seen more than once but under ten times. The study drew participants aged about 18 to 89 years from 20 to 30 US areas. Recovered status in Cohort 3 required two negative PCRs, clearance, or symptom resolution. The data were produced by immunoSEQ multiplex PCR, yet TCRdb's version contains in-frame clones alone and is incomplete. Found here are almost 200,000 clones, roughly 90% of them singletons; the top ten hold around 8%. Germline V gives CDR1 MGHRA, CDR2 YSYEKL. The CDR3 runs to 16 residues. The V end was cut by 5 bases, the J end by 2 bases, with 16 bases between. The rearrangement uses TRBV4-1 and TRBJ2-1, with D perhaps matching TRBD2 (6 bases). Sequencing input: PBMCs or T cells enriched from blood (not recorded which). The sequence came from a woman aged 18 to 35 who had recovered from COVID-19. CDR3 residues: CASSALRQRAYNEQFF. For the CDR3, the DNA is TGCGCCAGCAGCGCATTACGACAGCGGGCCTACAATGAGCAGTTCTTC.